This entry describes one T cell receptor (beta chain). This entry comes from a study of blood T cell repertoires in COVID-19. Study details: Samples of COVID-19 (acute and convalescent) were obtained from the United States, Italy and Spain. Nucleic acid was either cDNA or gDNA, and it came from T cells, B-cell-depleted T cells, or PBMCs.

Original processing methods: Reference gene primer amplification in the assay estimated nucleated cell counts. Here immunoSEQ multiplex PCR was the method, and the copy in TCRdb shows in-frame clones only, minus some. The V and J calls and the clone size are those of that table, but D and trimming were determined from the DNA. The profile shows under 300,000 clones, less than 90% of them singletons. The CDR3 spans 12 residues. The V gene's germline CDR1 is KGHSH and CDR2 LQKENI. The V and J ends lost 5 bases and 10 bases respectively, with 12 bases between them. The V call is TRBV18, the J call TRBJ2-1, with unresolved D. This clonotype was sampled from a middle-aged woman who had recovered from COVID-19. Material for sequencing was peripheral blood. The CDR3 sequence: CASSMYGPEQFF. The CDR3 nucleotides read TGTGCCAGCTCAATGTATGGGCCGGAGCAGTTCTTC. Using reference TRBV18 and TRBJ2-1 for the parts outside the CDR3, the full variable domain is NAGVMQNPRHLVRRRGQEARLRCSPMKGHSHVYWYRQLPEEGLKFMVYLQKENIIDESGMPKERFSAEFPKEGPSILRIQQVVRGDSAAYFCASSMYGPEQFFGPGTRLTVL.